This TCR beta chain was captured by sequencing in a study of human T cells and chemical hapten exposure. Time point denoted: pre-sensitization, week 0. The treatment: therapeutic diphenylcyclopropenone sensitization with weekly scalp DPC. TCRdb reprocessed the RACE reads with MiXCR, giving one entry per CDR3 protein. The table has 250,000 or so distinct CDR3 sequences, around 7.3% seen once. This clonotype was found a few times. Between the trimmed V and J ends, which lost 0 bases and 2 bases, there was a span of 11 bases. The CDR3 covers 15 residues. The germline V gene encodes CDR1 SGDLS and CDR2 YYNGEE.

The sequencing used whole blood, collected in connection with sensitization to the hapten diphenylcyclopropenone (DPC). This chain uses TRBV9 with TRBJ2-5; the D is unclear. The TCR sequence derives from a man aged 18 to 35 with alopecia areata. Some clones in this sample may be carry-over from other donors' samples. The CDR3 spells CASSVASRQQETQYF. CDR3 in DNA: TGTGCCAGCAGCGTAGCCTCGCGGCAGCAAGAGACCCAGTACTTC.